What follows are 30 T cell receptor beta chains derived from one specimen sequenced in a study of T cells after yellow fever vaccination. A single record per CDR3 protein comes from TCRdb applying MiXCR to the 5' RACE reads. The sample carries roughly 500,000 distinct CDR3 sequences, 15% to 20% recorded once. The source was PBMCs, collected 15 days after the yellow fever booster vaccination. The source of these receptors is a young man who received the YFV17D yellow fever vaccine.

The J gene is TRBJ1-1, the V gene TRBV9, with D uncertain. V lost 1 base, J lost 2 bases, and 9 bases lay in between. CDR1 and CDR2 from the germline V gene are SGDLS and YYNGEE. The CDR3 is made up of 14 amino acids. The CDR3 sequence: CASSVHSQNTEAFF. The CDR3 nucleotides read TGTGCCAGCAGCGTACACAGCCAAAACACTGAAGCTTTCTTT.

This chain links TRBV24-1 with TRBJ2-5; no reliable D call. Trimming removed 2 bases at V and 5 bases at J, with 8 bases between. Germline V gives CDR1 KGHDR, CDR2 SFDVKD. The CDR3 runs 13 residues. In DNA form, the CDR3 reads TGTGCCACCAGTGATTCATCGGTGGAGACCCAGTACTTC. Translation: CATSDSSVETQYF.

The chain combines TRBV27 with TRBJ1-2; D possibly corresponds to TRBD1 (5 bases). The germline V gene encodes CDR1 MNHEY and CDR2 SMNVEV (reference sequence). V dropped 6 bases and J dropped 2 bases, with 16 bases sitting between them. The length of the CDR3 is 15 residues. Here the CDR3 reads CASRPSGAENYGYTF. Here the CDR3 DNA reads TGTGCCAGCAGGCCATCCGGGGCAGAGAACTATGGCTACACCTTC.

As DNA, the CDR3 is TGCAGCGTCTCCTCTGGGGACGAGCAGTACTTC. It encodes CSVSSGDEQYF. V is TRBV29-1 and J is TRBJ2-7, with D unresolved. The CDR3 extends over 11 amino acids. CDR1 is SQVTM, CDR2 ANQGSEA, per germline. The V and J ends lost 6 bases and 5 bases respectively, with 11 bases between them.

The rearrangement uses TRBV20-1 and TRBJ2-7; possibly TRBD1 or TRBD2 for D (8 bases each). Per germline, CDR1 DFQATT and CDR2 SNEGSKA (reference sequence). The V end lost 6 bases, the J end lost 5 bases, and 23 bases lay between the germline ends. The CDR3 consists of 15 residues. The CDR3 sequence is CSATGGQGAIDEQYF. CDR3 nucleotide sequence: TGCAGTGCCACGGGGGGGCAGGGGGCGATCGACGAGCAGTACTTC.

This clonotype showed up just a few times. This chain connects TRBV10-3 to TRBJ1-1; the match to TRBD1 covers 7 bases. In germline, CDR1 is ENHRY, CDR2 SYGVKD. There are 15 residues in the CDR3. V was clipped by 6 bases and J by 0 bases; unmatched bases: 7. CDR3 sequence: CAIRAAGQLNTEAFF. CDR3 bases: TGTGCCATCAGGGCCGCGGGACAGCTGAACACTGAAGCTTTCTTT.

This clonotype has a handful of counts. V is TRBV10-1 and J is TRBJ2-1; 14 nucleotides match TRBD2. Germline lookup yields CDR1 WNHNN and CDR2 SYGVQD (reference sequence). After removal of 5 bases from V and 0 bases from J, the junction contained 9 bases not matched to a gene. The CDR3 covers 19 residues. The CDR3 sequence: CASSQGGLAGVRSYNEQFF. The CDR3 DNA is TGCGCCAGCAGTCAAGGGGGACTAGCGGGAGTCCGCTCCTACAATGAGCAGTTCTTC.

The chain combines TRBV20-1 with TRBJ2-1, with 7 bases aligning to TRBD1. Germline values: CDR1 DFQATT, CDR2 SNEGSKA (reference sequence). The CDR3 consists of 14 residues. CDR3 region: CSAYTGTANNEQFF. The CDR3 DNA follows: TGCAGCGCCTACACCGGGACAGCCAACAATGAGCAGTTCTTC.

The V gene is TRBV18, the J gene TRBJ2-3; D remains unclear. V was cut by 1 base and J by 2 bases, with 7 bases left in between. Germline V gives CDR1 KGHSH, CDR2 LQKENI. The CDR3 has 14 residues. CDR3 loop: CASSPRQLTDTQYF. In DNA form, the CDR3 reads TGTGCCAGCTCACCACGCCAGCTCACAGATACGCAGTATTTT.

This clonotype turned up a few times. The J gene is TRBJ1-2, the V gene TRBV12-3 or TRBV12-4, with D hard to call. The ends were cut back, 3 bases at V and 7 bases at J, with 9 bases in the middle. The CDR3 length is 12 residues. CDR3 sequence: CASSFGRLGYTF. CDR3 coding DNA: TGTGCCAGCAGTTTTGGGCGGCTTGGCTACACCTTC.

The chain carries TRBV5-6 and TRBJ2-5; 8 bases match TRBD1. The CDR3 is 16 residues long. Germline values: CDR1 SGHDT, CDR2 YYEEEE. V shed 5 bases, J shed 1 base, and the junction held 10 bases outside the gene matches. The DNA for the CDR3 is TGTGCCAGCAGTTTCCTGGACAGGGACGTCCAAGAGACCCAGTACTTC. Protein sequence: CASSFLDRDVQETQYF. The full variable domain, in which reference TRBV5-6 and TRBJ2-5 provide the parts outside the CDR3, is DAGVTQSPTHLIKTRGQQVTLRCSPKSGHDTVSWYQQALGQGPQFIFQYYEEEERQRGNFPDRFSGHQFPNYSSELNVNALLLGDSALYLCASSFLDRDVQETQYFGPGTRLLVL.

The V gene is TRBV5-1, the J gene TRBJ2-2; 7 bases match TRBD1. V shed 1 base and J 4 bases; nucleotides not matched to a gene: 7. The CDR3 sequence is 16 residues long. Germline V gives CDR1 SGHRS, CDR2 YFSETQ. The CDR3 DNA is TGCGCCAGCAGCTTGCCGACGACAGGGTTCACCGGGGAGCTGTTTTTT. This sequence encodes CASSLPTTGFTGELFF.

The CDR3 protein is CASSQDHSGEYGYTF. In nucleotides, the CDR3 is TGTGCCAGCAGCCAAGATCATTCCGGGGAGTATGGCTACACCTTC. The rearrangement joins TRBV3-1 to TRBJ1-2; no firm D call. The CDR3 contains 15 residues. The V end lost 0 bases, the J end lost 5 bases, and 13 bases lay between the germline ends. Germline V gene sequence: CDR1 LGHDT, CDR2 YNNKEL (reference sequence).

The chain has TRBV6-2 or TRBV6-3 and TRBJ2-2, with D hard to call. V was pared by 6 bases and J by 4 bases, with 6 bases between. Per germline, CDR1 MNHEY and CDR2 SVGEGT. The CDR3 has 12 amino acids. CDR3 sequence reads: CASRQPTGELFF. The CDR3 nucleotides read TGTGCCAGCAGACAGCCCACCGGGGAGCTGTTTTTT.

The sample holds a few counts of this clonotype. V usage is TRBV27 and J usage is TRBJ2-1; TRBD2 might be the D (5 bases). The CDR3 loop spans 13 amino acids. Germline V gene data show CDR1 as MNHEY and CDR2 as SMNVEV (reference sequence). Trimming stripped 3 bases from V and 12 bases from J, with 15 bases between. The CDR3 DNA reads as TGTGCCAGCAGTTTTACCACTAGACAAGTGCAGTTCTTC. It yields the protein CASSFTTRQVQFF.

V gene TRBV20-1 combines with J gene TRBJ2-2; tentatively, D is TRBD2 (5 bases). Germline-derived CDR1 and CDR2 are DFQATT and SNEGSKA (reference sequence). V was pared by 1 base and J by 7 bases, with 13 bases between. The CDR3 contains 14 residues. The CDR3 nucleotides read TGCAGTGCTAGAGTAGATAGCGCGGACGGGGAGCTGTTTTTT. Amino acid sequence: CSARVDSADGELFF.

This clonotype was observed a handful of times. The V gene is TRBV7-6, the J gene TRBJ2-2; the D gene is possibly TRBD2 (6 bases). Trimming removed 5 bases at V and 4 bases at J, with 17 bases between. Per the germline V gene, CDR1 is SGHVS and CDR2 is FNYEAQ. The CDR3 has 16 amino acids. The CDR3 spells CASSPPAGGSTGELFF. CDR3 DNA sequence: TGTGCCAGCAGCCCCCCCGCCGGGGGTAGCACCGGGGAGCTGTTTTTT.

There are many counts of this clonotype. CDR3 nucleotides: TGCAGTGCTAGAGGATTTTCTGGAGCTAATATCGGGGAGACCCAGTACTTC. Translating gives CSARGFSGANIGETQYF. The gene calls are TRBV20-1 and TRBJ2-5; D not certain. V was pared by 1 base and J by 5 bases, with 23 bases between. This CDR3 region has 17 residues. Germline assignment: CDR1 DFQATT and CDR2 SNEGSKA (reference sequence).

This clonotype was seen many times. V usage is TRBV29-1 and J usage is TRBJ2-7, with TRBD2 matching over 10 bases. V gave up 1 base and J gave up 4 bases; unmatched junction bases: 4. The CDR3 consists of 14 residues. CDR1 is SQVTM and CDR2 is ANQGSEA in the germline V gene. Written as DNA, the CDR3 is TGCAGCGTTGAAGTTGATAGCGGGAGGTACGAGCAGTACTTC. Protein product: CSVEVDSGRYEQYF.

Written as DNA, the CDR3 is TGTGCCAGCAGCCTGGGTAGAAGGGGGGAGCTGTTTTTT. Its protein product is CASSLGRRGELFF. This rearrangement joins TRBV3-1 to TRBJ2-2; D gene uncertain. V shed 4 bases and J shed 8 bases, with 11 bases lying between them. Germline V lookup: CDR1 LGHDT, CDR2 YNNKEL (reference sequence). The CDR3 has 13 amino acids.

This clonotype has a handful of counts. V gene TRBV30 combines with J gene TRBJ2-1; 7 nucleotides agree with TRBD1. Germline trimming cut 5 bases from V and 7 bases from J; bases unmatched to any gene: 8. The germline CDR1 and CDR2 sequences are GTSNPN and SVGIG (reference sequence). This CDR3 comprises 13 residues. CDR3 DNA: TGTGCCTGGGCTCAGACAGGGCTAAATGAGCAGTTCTTC. Amino acids: CAWAQTGLNEQFF.

V is TRBV5-1 and J is TRBJ2-2; TRBD1 aligns across 9 bases. The germline gives CDR1 SGHRS, CDR2 YFSETQ. Losses at the gene ends were 0 bases for V and 5 bases for J; bases not matched to a gene: 8. The CDR3 runs 17 residues. This CDR3 reads CASSLDRGQSWTGELFF. The CDR3 nucleotides are TGCGCCAGCAGCTTGGACAGGGGGCAGAGTTGGACCGGGGAGCTGTTTTTT.

The J gene is TRBJ2-7, the V gene TRBV30; D gene uncertain. Trimming left V 1 base short and J 3 bases short, with 4 bases between. The germline CDR1 and CDR2 sequences are GTSNPN and SVGIG (reference sequence). This CDR3 comprises 11 residues. CDR3 bases: TGTGCCTGGAGTGGGGTCTACGAGCAGTACTTC. It specifies CAWSGVYEQYF.

In its sample, this clonotype was seen a few times. The rearrangement joins TRBV7-9 to TRBJ2-3; D may be TRBD1 (6 bases). Trimming took off 6 bases at V and 2 bases at J, with 15 bases between the two ends. Germline lookup yields CDR1 SEHNR and CDR2 FQNEAQ (reference sequence). The CDR3 contains 15 residues. The CDR3 coding sequence is TGTGCCAGCAGAGAGGGGACACAAGTCACAGATACGCAGTATTTT. It yields the protein CASREGTQVTDTQYF.

V usage is TRBV28 and J usage is TRBJ2-2; 8 bases are a match to TRBD2. CDR3 length: 16 residues. V shed 7 bases, J shed 4 bases, and the junction held 11 bases outside the gene matches. Germline V gene lookup returns CDR1 MDHEN and CDR2 SYDVKM. This CDR3 is CASTLGASGLTGELFF. DNA for the CDR3: TGTGCCAGCACCCTAGGGGCTAGCGGGCTCACCGGGGAGCTGTTTTTT.

CDR3 protein: CSAGYATGVNEKLFF. The CDR3 bases are TGCAGTGCAGGATACGCGACAGGGGTTAATGAAAAACTGTTTTTT. The V and J genes are TRBV20-1 and TRBJ1-4; 8 nucleotides line up with TRBD1. This CDR3 is built from 15 residues. Germline loops: CDR1 DFQATT, CDR2 SNEGSKA (reference sequence). The V segment lost 6 bases and the J segment 4 bases; nucleotides outside the gene matches: 10.

The chain couples TRBV4-3 to TRBJ2-1; D ambiguous. The ends were cut back, 0 bases at V and 9 bases at J, with 9 bases in the middle. CDR3 length: 13 amino acids. CDR1 and CDR2 from the germline V gene are LGHNA and YSLEER. The CDR3 reads CASSQDQATEQFF. The CDR3 DNA reads TGCGCCAGCAGCCAAGATCAAGCGACTGAGCAGTTCTTC.

The sample holds a few counts of this clonotype. The chain is built from TRBV15 and TRBJ2-3, with 9 positions matching TRBD2. Germline loops: CDR1 LNHNV, CDR2 YYDKDF (reference sequence). There are 15 residues in the CDR3. V was clipped by 6 bases and J by 0 bases; unmatched bases: 4. CDR3 in amino acids: CATSGLAGSTDTQYF. The CDR3 DNA reads as TGTGCCACCAGTGGGCTAGCGGGGAGCACAGATACGCAGTATTTT.

This clonotype was detected a few times. CDR3 DNA: TGTGCCAGCAGTCAGACAGGTTATAATTCACCCCTCCACTTT. This encodes CASSQTGYNSPLHF. The J gene is TRBJ1-6, the V gene TRBV27, with D perhaps matching TRBD1 (6 bases). Looked up from germline, CDR1 is MNHEY and CDR2 is SMNVEV (reference sequence). Trimming removed 5 bases at V and 4 bases at J, with 9 bases between. This CDR3 contains 14 residues.

In this sample, this clonotype turned up a few times. The chain has TRBV27 and TRBJ2-1; 10 positions match TRBD2. This CDR3 region has 17 residues. The J segment lost 0 bases and the V segment lost 4 bases, leaving 6 bases of the junction unmatched. CDR1 and CDR2 from the germline V gene are MNHEY and SMNVEV (reference sequence). CDR3 loop: CASSSRLAGGSYNEQFF. The CDR3 DNA reads as TGTGCCAGCAGTTCCCGACTAGCGGGTGGCTCCTACAATGAGCAGTTCTTC.